This passage covers 9 T cell receptor beta chains from one sample sequenced in a study of blood T cell repertoires in COVID-19. Here immunoSEQ multiplex PCR was the method, and the copy in TCRdb shows in-frame clones only, minus some. This repertoire shows 350,000 to 500,000 clones, 70% to 90% found once; its top ten account for around 0.92%. Sequencing used peripheral blood. These TCRs come from a man aged 18 to 30 with COVID-19, enrolled during active disease.

The gene calls are TRBV11-2 and TRBJ2-7; tentative D call: TRBD2 (6 bases). CDR1 is SGHAT and CDR2 is FQNNGV in the germline V gene. Trimming took off 5 bases at V and 6 bases at J, with 14 bases between the two ends. CDR3 length equals 13 residues. The CDR3 reads CASSRERAGEQYF. CDR3 nucleotide sequence: TGTGCCAGCAGCAGAGAGCGGGCCGGCGAGCAGTACTTC.

The chain uses TRBV7-2 and TRBJ2-7; 8 nucleotides line up with TRBD2. Trimming took 2 bases from V and 2 from J; bases not matched to a gene: 14. CDR3 size: 18 residues. Germline CDR1 and CDR2: SGHTA and FQGNSA. DNA of the CDR3: TGTGCCAGCAGCTTAATTTCTGTTTTTACTAGCGGAGCCTACGAGCAGTACTTC. Translation: CASSLISVFTSGAYEQYF.

The chain joins TRBV3-1 (or the pseudogene TRBV3-2) to TRBJ2-1; the match to TRBD2 covers 10 bases. The CDR3 spans 13 residues. Germline values: CDR1 LGHDT, CDR2 YNNKEL (reference sequence). V lost 5 bases, J lost 12 bases, and 7 bases stayed unmatched. As DNA, the CDR3 is TGTGCCAGCAGCGCTAGCGGGAGTCATAGGCAGTTCTTC. This translates into CASSASGSHRQFF.

J is TRBJ2-1 and V is TRBV19, with D possibly being TRBD2 (7 bases). Germline values: CDR1 LNHDA, CDR2 SQIVND (reference sequence). V lost 7 bases to trimming and J lost 4 bases, with 20 bases between them. The CDR3 is 16 amino acids. The CDR3 DNA is TGTGCCAGTAAACCCTCGGGGCGGGGGCCGTACAATGAGCAGTTCTTC. This gives the protein CASKPSGRGPYNEQFF.

V and J are TRBV5-5 and TRBJ2-7; 7 bases fit TRBD2. This CDR3 spans 14 amino acids. Germline loops: CDR1 SGHKS, CDR2 YYEKEE (reference sequence). The J segment lost 0 bases and the V segment lost 4 bases, leaving 4 bases of the junction unmatched. In DNA, the CDR3 is TGTGCCAGCAGCATTACTAGCGTCTCCTACGAGCAGTACTTC. Amino acid sequence: CASSITSVSYEQYF. Full variable domain (outside the CDR3, taken from reference TRBV5-5 and TRBJ2-7): DAGVTQSPTHLIKTRGQQVTLRCSPISGHKSVSWYQQVLGQGPQFIFQYYEKEERGRGNFPDRFSARQFPNYSSELNVNALLLGDSALYLCASSITSVSYEQYFGPGTRLTVT.

This clone was picked up one time. V gene TRBV7-9 combines with J gene TRBJ2-2, with no clear D. With 11 bases removed from V and 4 bases from J, the gap between germline ends came to 14 bases. The CDR3 consists of 13 residues. Germline lookup yields CDR1 SEHNR and CDR2 FQNEAQ (reference sequence). DNA of the CDR3: TGTGCCCTAGGCCAGCTGATCACCGGGGAGCTGTTTTTT. Its translation: CALGQLITGELFF.

J is TRBJ2-5 and V is TRBV9; 8 bases match TRBD1. The V gene end was trimmed by 0 bases and the J gene end by 4 bases; junction bases not matched to a gene: 5. In germline, CDR1 is SGDLS, CDR2 YYNGEE. This CDR3 is 15 amino acids long. The chain's CDR3 is CASSVEGRGPETQYF. CDR3 sequence (DNA): TGTGCCAGCAGCGTAGAGGGCAGGGGGCCAGAGACCCAGTACTTC.

V gene TRBV5-8 combines with J gene TRBJ1-4; D unclear. V lost 0 bases to trimming and J lost 6 bases, with 12 bases between them. The CDR3 is 15 residues long. Per germline, CDR1 SGHTS and CDR2 YDEGEE. The DNA for the CDR3 is TGTGCCAGCAGCTTGGCTCGGCGGTGGGATGAAAAACTGTTTTTT. Translated, it gives CASSLARRWDEKLFF. Full variable domain (outside the CDR3, taken from reference TRBV5-8 and TRBJ1-4): EAGVTQSPTHLIKTRGQQATLRCSPISGHTSVYWYQQALGLGLQFLLWYDEGEERNRGNFPPRFSGRQFPNYSSELNVNALELEDSALYLCASSLARRWDEKLFFGSGTQLSVL.

This chain links TRBV18 with TRBJ2-7; D might be TRBD2 (7 bases). CDR3 length: 16 amino acids. Germline CDR1 KGHSH, CDR2 LQKENI. The ends were cut back, 2 bases at V and 5 bases at J, with 19 bases in the middle. The CDR3 region has the DNA TGTGCCAGCTCACCAAGTCTGCCCGGGGGGACAAACGAGCAGTACTTC. It codes for CASSPSLPGGTNEQYF.